This record concerns one T cell receptor beta chain sequence. Its antigen is currently unknown. Profiled with immunoSEQ multiplex PCR; TCRdb holds only in-frame clones, not every one. Found here are 25,000 to 40,000 clones, 85% to 95% of them singletons; the top ten hold roughly 7.7%. The CDR3 covers 16 residues. CDR1 and CDR2 (germline): MNHNS, SASEGT. Trimming stripped 0 bases from V and 1 base from J, with 9 bases between. At study entry, adolescents had tuberculin skin tests and IGRA screening. The data are from a study of T cells in tuberculosis. Study background: IGRA-negative adolescents, IGRA-positive adolescents with latent tuberculosis and adults with active tuberculosis formed this South African cohort. Study findings and constraints: Active tuberculosis patients had shorter CDR3-alpha; the beta difference was nonsignificant. GEM motif frequencies gave about 70% accuracy; the GMM repertoire gave approximately 90%.

This chain connects TRBV6-1 to TRBJ1-4, with D perhaps TRBD1 (5 bases). The receptor's source is a donor aged 10-35 years with latent tuberculosis or without tuberculosis infection. Some clones in this sample may be carry-over from other donors' samples. Material for sequencing was PBMCs. CDR3 coding DNA: TGTGCCAGCAGTGAAGCGCCGGGGGTAACTAATGAAAAACTGTTTTTT. This translates into CASSEAPGVTNEKLFF.